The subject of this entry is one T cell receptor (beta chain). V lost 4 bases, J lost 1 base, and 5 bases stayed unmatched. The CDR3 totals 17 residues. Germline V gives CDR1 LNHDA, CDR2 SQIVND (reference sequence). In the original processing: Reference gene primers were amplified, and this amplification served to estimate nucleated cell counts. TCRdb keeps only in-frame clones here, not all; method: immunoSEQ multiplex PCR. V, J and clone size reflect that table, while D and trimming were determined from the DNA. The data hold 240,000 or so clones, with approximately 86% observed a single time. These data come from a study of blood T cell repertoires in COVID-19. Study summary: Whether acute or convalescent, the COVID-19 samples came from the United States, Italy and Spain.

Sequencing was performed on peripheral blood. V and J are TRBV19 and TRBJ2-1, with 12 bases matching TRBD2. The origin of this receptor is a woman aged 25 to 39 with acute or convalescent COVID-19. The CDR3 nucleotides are TGTGCCAGTAGTACGAAACTAGCGGGAGGATCCTACAATGAGCAGTTCTTC. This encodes CASSTKLAGGSYNEQFF.